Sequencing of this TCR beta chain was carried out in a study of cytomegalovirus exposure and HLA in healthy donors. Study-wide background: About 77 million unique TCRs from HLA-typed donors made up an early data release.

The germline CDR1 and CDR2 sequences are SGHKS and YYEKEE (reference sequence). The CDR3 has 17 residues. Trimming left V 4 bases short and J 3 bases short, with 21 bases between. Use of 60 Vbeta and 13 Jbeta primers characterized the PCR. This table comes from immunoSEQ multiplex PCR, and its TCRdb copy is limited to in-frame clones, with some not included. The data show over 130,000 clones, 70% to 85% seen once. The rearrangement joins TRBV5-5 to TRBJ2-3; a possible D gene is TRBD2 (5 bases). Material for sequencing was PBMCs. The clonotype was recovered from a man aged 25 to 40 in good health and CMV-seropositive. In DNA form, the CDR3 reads TGTGCCAGCAGCCGAGATACCTCGAGGGCTTTTACAGATACGCAGTATTTT. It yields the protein CASSRDTSRAFTDTQYF.